Shown below are 27 T cell receptor beta chains from a single sample sequenced in a study of chemoradiotherapy in HPV16-positive cancers (dated by TCRdb to the early 2020s). The library was produced with the immunoSEQ multiplex PCR assay. TCRdb stores this immuneACCESS table with in-frame sequences only. Part of the clones is absent; in the studies checked, under half of the shortfall reflects unresolved V genes, and no reason is known for the rest. The table for this sample lists some 4,900 clones; more than 60% of them were counted only once. The ten largest clones represent less than 15% of the sample. The sample consisted of tumor tissue, taken from a patient who underwent chemoradiotherapy. Every receptor here comes from a human donor with HPV-associated anogenital cancer.

The V and J genes are TRBV14 and TRBJ2-3; the D gene is possibly TRBD2 (7 bases). In germline, CDR1 is SGHDN, CDR2 FVKESK. This CDR3 region has 15 residues. Trimming took off 2 bases at V and 2 bases at J, with 11 bases between the two ends. For the CDR3, the DNA is TGTGCCAGCAGCCAATACGGGGGGCTCACAGATACGCAGTATTTT. Residues: CASSQYGGLTDTQYF.

The genes are TRBV4-1 and TRBJ2-2; perhaps TRBD2 as D (5 bases). V lost 4 bases, J lost 8 bases, and 14 bases lay in between. The CDR3 consists of 14 residues. The germline V gene encodes CDR1 MGHRA and CDR2 YSYEKL. CDR3 protein: CASSLRRVEGELFF. As DNA, the CDR3 is TGCGCCAGCAGCCTGCGGCGGGTTGAGGGGGAGCTGTTTTTT.

The chain combines TRBV2 with TRBJ2-1; maybe TRBD2 (5 bases). Germline CDR1 is SNHLY and CDR2 is FYNNEI. There are 11 residues in the CDR3. V was trimmed by 7 bases and J by 8 bases, leaving 9 bases between them. CDR3 protein: CASKSGDEQFF. In DNA, the CDR3 is TGTGCCAGCAAAAGCGGAGATGAGCAGTTCTTC.

The V and J genes are TRBV18 and TRBJ2-2; 12 bases agree with TRBD2. Germline CDR1 and CDR2: KGHSH and LQKENI. The V segment lost 6 bases and the J segment 5 bases; nucleotides outside the gene matches: 7. This CDR3 is 16 amino acids long. In DNA form, the CDR3 reads TGTGCCAGCTCGTACCCAGGACTAGCGGGGACCGGGGAGCTGTTTTTT. This sequence encodes CASSYPGLAGTGELFF.

The chain employs TRBV7-9 and TRBJ2-7, with 7 positions matching TRBD2. The CDR3 spans 16 residues. The germline V gene has CDR1 SEHNR and CDR2 FQNEAQ (reference sequence). The junction had 13 bases not matched to a gene; V was cut back by 5 bases and J by 3 bases. The CDR3 loop reads CASSQMRGGENYEQYF. DNA for the CDR3: TGTGCCAGCAGCCAAATGAGGGGAGGGGAAAACTACGAGCAGTACTTC.

The rearrangement links TRBV7-3 to TRBJ1-3; D is unresolved. The CDR3 runs to 13 residues. V was shortened by 5 bases and J by 4 bases, with 9 bases between the two germline ends. CDR1 and CDR2 from the germline V gene are SGHTA and FQGTGA. The CDR3 nucleotides are TGTGCCAGCAGCCAAACACGCGGAAACACCATATATTTT. Translation: CASSQTRGNTIYF.

This chain joins TRBV19 and TRBJ2-1; either TRBD1 or TRBD2 may supply D (5 bases each). Trimming cost V 6 bases and J 8 bases, with 20 bases left between them. Per germline, CDR1 LNHDA and CDR2 SQIVND (reference sequence). The CDR3 spans 15 residues. CDR3 protein: CASSSLQDTGYEQFF. CDR3 nucleotides: TGTGCCAGTAGCTCATTACAGGATACGGGGTATGAGCAGTTCTTC. Full variable domain (remainder filled in from reference TRBV19 and TRBJ2-1): DGGITQSPKYLFRKEGQNVTLSCEQNLNHDAMYWYRQDPGQGLRLIYYSQIVNDFQKGDIAEGYSVSREKKESFPLTVTSAQKNPTAFYLCASSSLQDTGYEQFFGPGTRLTVL.

The chain combines TRBV21-1 with TRBJ2-2. TRBV21-1 is annotated as a pseudogene. This CDR3 comprises 14 residues. CDR3 loop: CASRGRVNTGELFF. The DNA for the CDR3 is TGTGCCAGCCGGGGCAGGGTTAACACCGGGGAGCTGTTTTTT.

This clone was detected a few times. This chain uses TRBV28 with TRBJ2-6, with a possible D match to TRBD2 (7 bases). From germline, CDR1 is MDHEN and CDR2 SYDVKM. Trimming removed 3 bases from V and 4 bases from J, with 13 bases in between. CDR3 size: 16 residues. CDR3 bases: TGTGCCAGCAGTTTTGGGGGGGCTCTCGGGGCCAACGTCCTGACTTTC. This sequence encodes CASSFGGALGANVLTF.

The chain has TRBV9 and TRBJ2-7; 8 nucleotides match TRBD2. The CDR3 runs to 17 residues. Germline CDR1 SGDLS, CDR2 YYNGEE. The J segment lost 3 bases and the V segment lost 3 bases, leaving 14 bases of the junction unmatched. The DNA of the CDR3 is TGTGCCAGCAGCGCCCCCCGGGAGGGGACGAGGGGCTACGAGCAGTACTTC. Translation gives CASSAPREGTRGYEQYF.

The gene calls are TRBV10-2 and TRBJ2-3; 7 positions match TRBD1. The CDR3 has 15 amino acids. Germline V lookup: CDR1 WSHSY, CDR2 SAAADI. With 3 bases clipped from V and 4 bases from J, the junction kept 7 bases outside the gene matches. CDR3 bases: TGCGCCAGCAGTGAATGGACAGGAGCGTCAGATACGCAGTATTTT. Translating gives CASSEWTGASDTQYF.

V and J are TRBV12-2 and TRBJ1-2; whether TRBD1, the table's D call, matches the DNA was not checked. TRBV12-2 counts as a pseudogene. The length of the CDR3 is 14 residues. The CDR3 loop is CASRFRQAGYGYTF. DNA for the CDR3: TGTGCAAGTCGCTTCCGACAGGCTGGCTATGGCTACACCTTC.

The J gene is TRBJ2-5, the V gene TRBV19; 10 positions match TRBD1. This CDR3 is built from 16 residues. Germline CDR1 reads LNHDA; CDR2 reads SQIVND (reference sequence). J gave up 11 bases and V 0 bases, and 12 bases lay outside the gene matches. Here the CDR3 reads CASSIDLATGGWEQYF. DNA of the CDR3: TGTGCCAGTAGTATAGACTTGGCGACAGGGGGCTGGGAGCAGTACTTC.

To note about this clone: The sample has other DNA sequences that encode this CDR3 too. The chain employs TRBV7-9 and TRBJ1-5, with D maybe TRBD1 (5 bases). V lost 5 bases and J lost 3, with 14 bases in between. Germline-derived CDR1 and CDR2 are SEHNR and FQNEAQ (reference sequence). The CDR3 is made up of 15 amino acids. The CDR3, as DNA: TGTGCCAGCAGCCCCGGGACTGGGGTCAATCAGCCCCAGCATTTT. Its protein product is CASSPGTGVNQPQHF. Looking up the rest from reference TRBV7-9 and TRBJ1-5 gives the full variable domain: DTGVSQNPRHKITKRGQNVTFRCDPISEHNRLYWYRQTLGQGPEFLTYFQNEAQLEKSRLLSDRFSAERPKGSFSTLEIQRTEQGDSAMYLCASSPGTGVNQPQHFGDGTRLSIL.

Notes on this clone: One end of the junction fails to match germline, which may point to a read error. This chain joins TRBV28 and TRBJ2-7, with 7 bases lining up with TRBD1. CDR3 length: 12 amino acids. CDR1 MDHEN and CDR2 SYDVKM come from the germline V gene. The CDR3 protein is CASSLEPGQWHF. The CDR3 coding sequence is TGTGCCAGCAGTTTAGAACCGGGACAGTGGCACTTC.

This clone was detected only once. The rearrangement uses TRBV29-1 and TRBJ1-5; D uncertain. The CDR3 covers 15 residues. Per the germline V gene, CDR1 is SQVTM and CDR2 is ANQGSEA. V was clipped by 4 bases and J by 3 bases, with 16 bases between them. CDR3 in DNA: TGCAGCGTTGTGGAGGGAAAAACCGACAATCAGCCCCAGCATTTT. Its protein is CSVVEGKTDNQPQHF.

The V call is TRBV7-3, the J call TRBJ2-6, with unresolved D. This CDR3 is built from 15 residues. V was clipped by 5 bases and J by 3 bases, with 11 bases between them. CDR1 and CDR2 from the germline V gene are SGHTA and FQGTGA. The CDR3 sequence is CASSPRTLGANVLTF. As DNA, the CDR3 is TGTGCCAGCAGCCCGAGGACCCTTGGGGCCAACGTCCTGACTTTC.

The CDR3 loop is CASSGDRGETQYF. As DNA, the CDR3 is TGTGCCAGCAGTGGGGACAGGGGGGAGACCCAGTACTTC. The chain combines TRBV6-1 with TRBJ2-5; 11 nucleotides agree with TRBD1. V shed 4 bases, J shed 5 bases, and the junction held 0 bases outside the gene matches. Germline V lookup: CDR1 MNHNS, CDR2 SASEGT. This CDR3 region has 13 residues.

V usage is TRBV13 and J usage is TRBJ2-3, with 10 bases lining up with TRBD2. The CDR3 contains 12 residues. Germline V gene data show CDR1 as PRHDT and CDR2 as FYEKMQ (reference sequence). The V and J ends lost 5 bases and 11 bases, in that order; junction bases with no gene match: 4. The CDR3, as DNA: TGTGCCAGCAGCGTCCAGCGGGGGGGGCAGTATTTT. This codes for CASSVQRGGQYF.

In DNA, the CDR3 is TGTGCCAGCAGGACTGTGTATGGCTACACCTTC. Protein: CASRTVYGYTF. The rearrangement joins TRBV28 to TRBJ1-2; unclear D gene. Trimming took off 6 bases at V and 5 bases at J, with 7 bases between the two ends. This CDR3 spans 11 amino acids. Germline CDR1 and CDR2: MDHEN and SYDVKM.

The table lists this clone with a count of one. This sequence joins TRBV6-5 and TRBJ1-2; D not resolved. V dropped 4 bases and J dropped 8 bases, with 20 bases sitting between them. CDR1 MNHEY and CDR2 SVGAGI come from the germline V gene. CDR3 length: 15 residues. CDR3 coding DNA: TGTGCCAGCAGTTTCCGGGGAGGACCCTCGGGCGGCTACACCTTC. It specifies CASSFRGGPSGGYTF.

The CDR3 loop is CASSYSEGDGYTF. DNA of the CDR3: TGTGCCAGCAGTTATTCGGAGGGCGATGGCTACACCTTC. This rearrangement joins TRBV6-5 to TRBJ1-2; D unclear. The germline V gene has CDR1 MNHEY and CDR2 SVGAGI. The V and J ends lost 3 bases and 6 bases respectively, with 11 bases between them. This CDR3 region has 13 residues.

This clone was detected once. The chain couples TRBV28 to TRBJ1-5; D ambiguous. V lost 6 bases to trimming and J lost 5 bases, with 26 bases between them. CDR1 is MDHEN and CDR2 is SYDVKM in the germline V gene. The CDR3 has 18 residues. CDR3: CASSPKKLRRSLYQPQHF. CDR3 nucleotides: TGTGCCAGCAGCCCTAAAAAATTGAGGCGCAGCCTTTATCAGCCCCAGCATTTT.

This rearrangement joins TRBV7-9 to TRBJ2-1, with 7 bases matching TRBD2. V gave up 7 bases and J gave up 5 bases; unmatched junction bases: 5. Germline loops: CDR1 SEHNR, CDR2 FQNEAQ (reference sequence). The CDR3 loop spans 13 amino acids. The chain's CDR3 is CASTLGGDNEQFF. The CDR3 DNA reads as TGTGCCAGCACCCTGGGGGGGGACAATGAGCAGTTCTTC.

The chain couples TRBV9 to TRBJ2-7; no clear D gene. Germline V gene sequence: CDR1 SGDLS, CDR2 YYNGEE. V was shortened by 3 bases and J by 3 bases, with 10 bases between the two germline ends. The CDR3 extends over 13 amino acids. DNA for the CDR3: TGTGCCAGCAGCGGAGGACCAGACTACGAGCAGTACTTC. Amino acids: CASSGGPDYEQYF.

The CDR3 DNA sequence: TGCGCCAGCAGCTTGGGGGAGGTGGTGTCAGAAGCTTTCTTT. Its protein is CASSLGEVVSEAFF. The chain couples TRBV5-1 to TRBJ1-1; D gene unclear. In germline, CDR1 is SGHRS, CDR2 YFSETQ. Between the trimmed V and J ends, which lost 0 bases and 8 bases, there was a span of 14 bases. The length of the CDR3 is 14 residues.

The rearrangement links TRBV28 to TRBJ2-7; 9 nucleotides line up with TRBD2. Germline lookup yields CDR1 MDHEN and CDR2 SYDVKM. The CDR3 is made up of 15 amino acids. Losses at the gene ends were 5 bases for V and 3 bases for J; bases not matched to a gene: 8. CDR3 in DNA: TGTGCCAGCAGTCAGCCGGGACTAGCTGACTACGAGCAGTACTTC. Translating it yields CASSQPGLADYEQYF.